These 26 T cell receptor beta chains were all obtained from the same sample, sequenced in a study of CXCR4 blockade with PD-1 therapy in pancreatic cancer (dated by TCRdb to about 2019). The library was obtained by the immunoSEQ multiplex PCR assay. TCRdb holds this immuneACCESS table with in-frame rearrangements only. Some clones are missing; in checked studies, unresolved V genes explain under half, and the rest has no known cause. The sample data list 4,000 to 6,000 clones, and almost 50% of these were observed just once. Roughly 8% of the sample goes to the ten largest clones. The sample consisted of tumor tissue. The origin of the receptors is a human donor with pancreatic ductal adenocarcinoma.

This clone was detected a few times. In DNA form, the CDR3 reads TGTGCCAGCAGCTTAGATATGCCTCCCACCCCCACCGGGGAGCTGTTTTTT. The encoded protein is CASSLDMPPTPTGELFF. The chain joins TRBV7-8 to TRBJ2-2; unclear D gene. The CDR3 spans 17 residues. Trimming stripped 1 base from V and 4 bases from J, with 16 bases between. Looked up from germline, CDR1 is SGHVS and CDR2 is FQNEAQ.

The chain employs TRBV29-1 and TRBJ1-1; 10 positions agree with TRBD1. Germline V CDR1 and CDR2: SQVTM, ANQGSEA. The ends lost 6 bases at V and 6 bases at J; junction bases unmatched: 7. The CDR3 runs 13 residues. The CDR3 DNA sequence: TGCAGCGTCTGGACAGGGGGTTTGTCTGAAGCTTTCTTT. This codes for CSVWTGGLSEAFF.

This clone was observed a handful of times. The chain uses TRBV14 and TRBJ2-7; D is ambiguous. CDR3 length: 16 residues. V gave up 4 bases and J gave up 1 base, with 17 bases separating them. The V gene's germline CDR1 is SGHDN and CDR2 FVKESK. This CDR3 is CASSRLLLGQSYEQYF. In DNA form, the CDR3 reads TGTGCCAGCAGCCGTCTCCTCTTAGGGCAATCCTACGAGCAGTACTTC.

This clone was found a few times. The J gene is TRBJ2-5, the V gene TRBV30; D ambiguous. The CDR3 has 11 residues. The germline CDR1 and CDR2 sequences are GTSNPN and SVGIG (reference sequence). Trimming removed 4 bases from V and 5 bases from J, with 8 bases in between. The CDR3 here is CAWTASETQYF. CDR3 coding DNA: TGTGCCTGGACCGCCTCCGAGACCCAGTACTTC.

This clone came up a few times. The V and J genes are TRBV28 and TRBJ1-2; D not resolved. Trimming shortened V by 2 bases and J by 3 bases, and 10 bases separated the two germline ends. This CDR3 has 14 residues. From germline, CDR1 is MDHEN and CDR2 SYDVKM. CDR3 DNA: TGTGCCAGCAGTTTAGGGCAGACTTACTATGGCTACACCTTC. It yields the protein CASSLGQTYYGYTF.

This clone was seen only once. The gene calls are TRBV28 and TRBJ2-5; TRBD1 aligns across 9 bases. CDR3 length: 14 residues. Trimming removed 7 bases from V and 4 bases from J; junction bases left unmatched: 7. CDR1 is MDHEN and CDR2 is SYDVKM in the germline V gene. CDR3 DNA sequence: TGTGCCAGCATCCGGACAGGGGAAGTAGAGACCCAGTACTTC. It encodes CASIRTGEVETQYF.

The chain recombines TRBV19 with TRBJ2-2, with 8 nucleotides matching TRBD2. V lost 5 bases to trimming and J lost 1 base; unmatched junction nucleotides: 12. The CDR3 extends over 18 amino acids. Germline lookup yields CDR1 LNHDA and CDR2 SQIVND (reference sequence). The CDR3 bases are TGTGCCAGTAGTGAGGGGTCACTAGCGGTCTTGAACACCGGGGAGCTGTTTTTT. The encoded protein is CASSEGSLAVLNTGELFF.

The V gene is TRBV11-3, the J gene TRBJ2-3, with D possibly matching TRBD2 (6 bases). V was pared by 5 bases and J by 6 bases, with 21 bases between. The CDR3 extends over 16 amino acids. Per germline, CDR1 SGHNT and CDR2 YENEEA. The CDR3, as DNA: TGTGCCAGCAGCCTAATCCCGGGAGTCTCTTTCGATACGCAGTATTTT. Amino acid sequence: CASSLIPGVSFDTQYF. Full variable domain (remainder filled in from reference TRBV11-3 and TRBJ2-3): EAGVVQSPRYKIIEKKQPVAFWCNPISGHNTLYWYLQNLGQGPELLIRYENEEAVDDSQLPKDRFSAERLKGVDSTLKIQPAELGDSAVYLCASSLIPGVSFDTQYFGPGTRLTVL.

This chain uses TRBV12-5 with TRBJ1-1; maybe TRBD1 (6 bases). Per the germline V gene, CDR1 is LGHNT and CDR2 is FRNRAP. The CDR3 consists of 13 residues. CDR3 sequence (DNA): TGTGCCAGCACCTTACAAGGGGGCACTGAAGCTTTCTTT. Its translation is CASTLQGGTEAFF.

This clone was counted only a few times. The chain uses TRBV6-8 and TRBJ1-2; no clear D gene. V lost 7 bases and J lost 2, with 8 bases in between. CDR3 length equals 12 residues. Germline V gene data show CDR1 as MNHGY and CDR2 as SAAAGT. In DNA, the CDR3 is TGTGCCAGCACCGGGCGGAACTATGGCTACACCTTC. As protein: CASTGRNYGYTF.

The J gene is TRBJ2-7, the V gene TRBV28; D is uncertain. The V end was cut by 6 bases, the J end by 7 bases, with 16 bases between. Germline CDR1 and CDR2: MDHEN and SYDVKM. The CDR3 consists of 13 residues. CDR3 loop: CASRPSPREEQYF. CDR3 DNA sequence: TGTGCCAGCAGGCCATCGCCTAGGGAAGAGCAGTACTTC.

The chain is built from TRBV18 and TRBJ2-7, with 12 bases lining up with TRBD2. Germline loops: CDR1 KGHSH, CDR2 LQKENI. Germline trimming cut 2 bases from V and 3 bases from J; bases unmatched to any gene: 11. CDR3 length: 18 amino acids. CDR3 bases: TGTGCCAGCTCACCATCAAGGCCGGGACTAGCGGGCGACTACGAGCAGTACTTC. Protein sequence: CASSPSRPGLAGDYEQYF.

This clone was seen a handful of times. The CDR3 nucleotides are TGTGCCAGTAGTCGTACTACTAATACGCAGTATTTT. This codes for CASSRTTNTQYF. The V and J genes are TRBV19 and TRBJ2-3; D is ambiguous. The CDR3 covers 12 residues. Trimming removed 5 bases at V and 7 bases at J, with 10 bases between. CDR1 is LNHDA and CDR2 is SQIVND in the germline V gene (reference sequence).

The chain is built from TRBV28 and TRBJ1-1, with 7 bases identical to TRBD1. The CDR3 has 13 amino acids. The junction had 6 bases not matched to a gene; V was cut back by 7 bases and J by 4 bases. Germline V gene sequence: CDR1 MDHEN, CDR2 SYDVKM. The CDR3 region is CASTYRGFTEAFF. DNA for the CDR3: TGTGCCAGCACTTACAGGGGTTTCACTGAAGCTTTCTTT.

The chain employs TRBV6-8 and TRBJ2-1, with D perhaps TRBD2 (6 bases). The CDR3 contains 14 residues. With 6 bases removed from V and 3 bases from J, the gap between germline ends came to 12 bases. CDR1 is MNHGY, CDR2 SAAAGT, per germline. CDR3 nucleotide sequence: TGTGCCAGCAGGCGGGACCGCGACTACAATGAGCAGTTCTTC. It encodes CASRRDRDYNEQFF.

For the CDR3, the DNA is TGTGCCTGGAGTGATTTGGTAGGAGCTTTCTTT. Its translation: CAWSDLVGAFF. This chain links TRBV30 with TRBJ1-1; D is undetermined. V lost 1 base and J lost 10, with 10 bases in between. Germline V gene data show CDR1 as GTSNPN and CDR2 as SVGIG (reference sequence). The CDR3 is 11 amino acids.

The rearrangement joins TRBV30 to TRBJ1-5; tentatively, D is TRBD1 (5 bases). The V and J ends lost 2 bases and 5 bases respectively, with 13 bases between them. The CDR3 length is 14 residues. The germline gives CDR1 GTSNPN, CDR2 SVGIG (reference sequence). The CDR3 nucleotides are TGTGCCTGGAGTCCGGGGGAAGTGGATCAGCCCCAGCATTTT. Its translation: CAWSPGEVDQPQHF. Complete variable domain (other parts from reference TRBV30 and TRBJ1-5): SQTIHQWPATLVQPVGSPLSLECTVEGTSNPNLYWYRQAAGRGLQLLFYSVGIGQISSEVPQNLSASRPQDRQFILSSKKLLLSDSGFYLCAWSPGEVDQPQHFGDGTRLSIL.

The genes are TRBV15 and TRBJ2-6; the D is unclear. Between the trimmed V and J ends, which lost 0 bases and 0 bases, there was a span of 3 bases. This CDR3 comprises 15 residues. Germline CDR1 LNHNV, CDR2 YYDKDF (reference sequence). CDR3 sequence reads: CATSRDNSGANVLTF. CDR3 nucleotide sequence: TGTGCCACCAGCAGAGATAACTCTGGGGCCAACGTCCTGACTTTC. Full variable domain (outside the CDR3, taken from reference TRBV15 and TRBJ2-6): DAMVIQNPRYQVTQFGKPVTLSCSQTLNHNVMYWYQQKSSQAPKLLFHYYDKDFNNEADTPDNFQSRRPNTSFCFLDIRSPGLGDTAMYLCATSRDNSGANVLTFGAGSRLTVL.

CDR3 in DNA: TGCGCCAGCAGCTTGGATACGTCAGGCTCTGGAAACACCATATATTTT. Amino acids: CASSLDTSGSGNTIYF. The chain employs TRBV5-1 and TRBJ1-3; D is unclear. V shed 0 bases and J shed 0 bases, with 10 bases lying between them. The germline gives CDR1 SGHRS, CDR2 YFSETQ. CDR3 length equals 16 residues.

The chain uses TRBV18 and TRBJ2-1; D may be TRBD1 (5 bases). CDR3 length: 14 residues. Germline V gene data show CDR1 as KGHSH and CDR2 as LQKENI. Trimming stripped 0 bases from V and 7 bases from J, with 10 bases between. CDR3 DNA: TGTGCCAGCTCACCACCTGTCAGGGATAATGAGCAGTTCTTC. Translation: CASSPPVRDNEQFF.

The chain couples TRBV18 to TRBJ1-1, with 7 nucleotides matching TRBD1. V gave up 5 bases and J gave up 7 bases; unmatched junction bases: 4. The CDR3 consists of 12 residues. Looked up from germline, CDR1 is KGHSH and CDR2 is LQKENI. Here the CDR3 reads CASSAQGDEAFF. DNA of the CDR3: TGTGCCAGCTCAGCTCAGGGGGATGAAGCTTTCTTT.

V gene TRBV29-1 combines with J gene TRBJ1-2; perhaps TRBD1 as D (6 bases). The CDR3 spans 13 residues. CDR1 is SQVTM, CDR2 ANQGSEA, per germline. Trimming shortened V by 6 bases and J by 4 bases, and 15 bases separated the two germline ends. The CDR3 protein is CSVSTGLGYGYTF. The CDR3 DNA reads as TGCAGCGTCTCAACAGGGCTTGGCTATGGCTACACCTTC.

This clone was recorded a few times. V usage is TRBV11-3 and J usage is TRBJ2-7; 15 nucleotides match TRBD2. The V gene end was trimmed by 5 bases and the J gene end by 4 bases; junction bases not matched to a gene: 6. CDR3 size: 16 residues. Germline CDR1 SGHNT, CDR2 YENEEA. This chain's CDR3 is CASSPHGLAGGYEQYF. The CDR3 nucleotides are TGTGCCAGCAGCCCGCACGGACTAGCGGGAGGGTACGAGCAGTACTTC. The full variable domain, its missing parts supplied by reference TRBV11-3 and TRBJ2-7, is EAGVVQSPRYKIIEKKQPVAFWCNPISGHNTLYWYLQNLGQGPELLIRYENEEAVDDSQLPKDRFSAERLKGVDSTLKIQPAELGDSAVYLCASSPHGLAGGYEQYFGPGTRLTVT.

This clone has more than one count but fewer than ten. The gene calls are TRBV11-1 and TRBJ2-1; 14 nucleotides match TRBD2. The length of the CDR3 is 16 residues. Germline CDR1 SGHAT, CDR2 FQDESV (reference sequence). The junction had 6 bases not matched to a gene; V was cut back by 5 bases and J by 6 bases. CDR3 amino acids: CASSLLTSGRANEQFF. CDR3 nucleotide sequence: TGTGCCAGCAGCCTACTGACTAGCGGGAGGGCCAATGAGCAGTTCTTC.

V and J are TRBV19 and TRBJ2-1; TRBD1 aligns across 7 bases. The length of the CDR3 is 17 residues. Germline V gene sequence: CDR1 LNHDA, CDR2 SQIVND (reference sequence). Trimming at V came to 0 bases and at J to 6 bases, leaving 11 bases not matched to a gene. Here the CDR3 reads CASSIDPTGALRNEQFF. The CDR3 DNA sequence: TGTGCCAGTAGTATAGACCCCACAGGGGCGCTTCGCAATGAGCAGTTCTTC. The full variable domain, rest sourced from reference TRBV19 and TRBJ2-1, is DGGITQSPKYLFRKEGQNVTLSCEQNLNHDAMYWYRQDPGQGLRLIYYSQIVNDFQKGDIAEGYSVSREKKESFPLTVTSAQKNPTAFYLCASSIDPTGALRNEQFFGPGTRLTVL.

The V gene is TRBV19, the J gene TRBJ1-1; 8 positions agree with TRBD1. This CDR3 region has 12 residues. V was clipped by 7 bases and J by 4 bases; unmatched bases: 2. Per the germline V gene, CDR1 is LNHDA and CDR2 is SQIVND (reference sequence). The CDR3 DNA reads as TGTGCCAGTAACAGGGGGGGCACTGAAGCTTTCTTT. Translated: CASNRGGTEAFF.